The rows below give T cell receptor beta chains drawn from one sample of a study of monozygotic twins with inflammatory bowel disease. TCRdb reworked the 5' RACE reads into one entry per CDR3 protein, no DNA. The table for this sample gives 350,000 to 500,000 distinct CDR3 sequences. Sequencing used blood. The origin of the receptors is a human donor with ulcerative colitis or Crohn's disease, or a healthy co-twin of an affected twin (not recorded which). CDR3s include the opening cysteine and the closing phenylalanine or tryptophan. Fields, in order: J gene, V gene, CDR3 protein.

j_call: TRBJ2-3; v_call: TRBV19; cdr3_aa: CASRTGTGGTDTQYF
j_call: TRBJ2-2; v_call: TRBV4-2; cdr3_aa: CASSQDQRLTGDTGELFF
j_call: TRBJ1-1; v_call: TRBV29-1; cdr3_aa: CSAEWASPEAFF
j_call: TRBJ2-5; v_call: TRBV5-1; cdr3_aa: CASSSGGMIQETQYF
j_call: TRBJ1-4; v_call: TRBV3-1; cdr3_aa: CASSQRRGGAPNEKLFF
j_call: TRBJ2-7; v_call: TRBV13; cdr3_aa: CASSTGGGLSYEQYF
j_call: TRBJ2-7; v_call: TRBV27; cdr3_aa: CASSAYGGQYEQYF
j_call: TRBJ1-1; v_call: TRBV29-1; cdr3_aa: CSGRGLGNTEAFF
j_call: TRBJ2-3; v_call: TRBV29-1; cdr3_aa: CSVYLTHTDTQYF
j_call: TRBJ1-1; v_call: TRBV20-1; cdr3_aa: CSAKLSTVGTEAFF
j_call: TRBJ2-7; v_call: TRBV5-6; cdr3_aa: CASRGMMRESSYEQYF
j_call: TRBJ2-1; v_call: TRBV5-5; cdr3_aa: CASSFVTGPATYNEQFF
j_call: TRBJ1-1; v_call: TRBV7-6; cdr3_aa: CASSQMSLPNTEAFF
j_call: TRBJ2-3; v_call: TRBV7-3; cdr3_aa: CASSSQSGTTDTQYF
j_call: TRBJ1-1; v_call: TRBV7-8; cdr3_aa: CASSFPDRGRTEAFF
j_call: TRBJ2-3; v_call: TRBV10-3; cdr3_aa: CATQVASASTDTQYF
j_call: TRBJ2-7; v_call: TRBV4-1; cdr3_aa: CASSQGSPTPYYEQYF
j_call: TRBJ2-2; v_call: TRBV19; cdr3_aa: CASSIGARREIGELFF
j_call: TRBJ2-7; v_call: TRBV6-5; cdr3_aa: CASSYGDRGPYEQYF
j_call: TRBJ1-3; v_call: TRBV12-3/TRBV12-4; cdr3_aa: CASSLARFTGNTIYF
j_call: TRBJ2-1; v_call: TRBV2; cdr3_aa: CASRISGYNEQFF
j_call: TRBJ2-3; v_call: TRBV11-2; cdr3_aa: CASSLRRTSTDTQYF
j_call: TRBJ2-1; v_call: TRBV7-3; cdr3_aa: CASSSPPGTSGRVGNEQFF
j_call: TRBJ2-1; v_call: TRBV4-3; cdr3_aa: CASSQDLLAGTEQFF
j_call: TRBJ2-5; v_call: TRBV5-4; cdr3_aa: CASSPLAGALETQYF
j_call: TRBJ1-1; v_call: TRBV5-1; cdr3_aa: CASSFRTGSWNTEAFF
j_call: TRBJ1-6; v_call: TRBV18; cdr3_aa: CASSPAGIGSPLHF
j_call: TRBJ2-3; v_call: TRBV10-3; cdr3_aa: CAISEVTRTTDTQYF
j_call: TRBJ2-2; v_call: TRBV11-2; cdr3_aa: CASSLLAGADTGELFF
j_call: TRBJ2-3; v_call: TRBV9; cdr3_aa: CASSFGFRDRGQDTQYF